These 25 T cell receptor beta chains were all obtained from the same sample, sequenced in a study of response to subunit inactivated influenza vaccine. One entry per CDR3 protein results from TCRdb running MiXCR on the RT-PCR reads. The repertoire holds approximately 310,000 distinct CDR3 sequences, with 21% as singletons. The sequences come from PBMCs from blood, collected about 20 months after vaccination. The receptors were sampled from a man between 50 and 75 years old who received an inactivated influenza vaccine.

This clonotype came up many times. This chain joins TRBV5-8 and TRBJ1-2; D might be TRBD1 (5 bases). CDR1 and CDR2 (germline): SGHTS, YDEGEE. CDR3 size: 15 residues. V lost 5 bases to trimming and J lost 2 bases, with 16 bases between them. The chain's CDR3 is CASSHPSRGNYGYTF. The CDR3 nucleotides read TGTGCCAGCAGTCACCCCAGTCGGGGGAACTATGGCTACACCTTC.

This sequence joins TRBV7-8 and TRBJ1-5; D uncertain. Trimming left V 1 base short and J 5 bases short, with 12 bases between. Looked up from germline, CDR1 is SGHVS and CDR2 is FQNEAQ. The CDR3 sequence is 15 residues long. CDR3 nucleotides: TGTGCCAGCAGCTTAGTTACCCACACCGATCAGCCCCAGCATTTT. Translated, it gives CASSLVTHTDQPQHF.

The chain joins TRBV24-1 to TRBJ2-1; TRBD1 might be the D (6 bases). The V gene lost 4 bases and the J gene lost 1 base, with 10 bases spanning the gap. Germline CDR1 and CDR2: KGHDR and SFDVKD. The CDR3 runs 15 residues. CDR3 in amino acids: CATSDTQGSYNEQFF. DNA of the CDR3: TGTGCCACCAGTGACACACAGGGATCCTACAATGAGCAGTTCTTC.

This clonotype was observed a few times. The chain joins TRBV6-1 to TRBJ1-2; D is ambiguous. The CDR3 totals 12 residues. The germline V gene has CDR1 MNHNS and CDR2 SASEGT. V lost 7 bases and J 4 bases, leaving 10 bases between the germline ends. This CDR3 reads CASTAASYGYTF. DNA for the CDR3: TGTGCCAGCACGGCAGCGAGCTATGGCTACACCTTC.

The chain joins TRBV20-1 to TRBJ1-2; D call uncertain. CDR3 size: 12 residues. Trimming left V 3 bases short and J 6 bases short, with 11 bases between. Germline-derived CDR1 and CDR2 are DFQATT and SNEGSKA (reference sequence). The CDR3 region has the DNA TGCAGTGCTAGGTCCGGCCTGAATGGCTACACCTTC. Translating it yields CSARSGLNGYTF.

The V call is TRBV12-3 or TRBV12-4, the J call TRBJ2-5, with 12 bases that match TRBD2. Unmatched junction bases numbered 7, after V lost 6 bases and J lost 5 bases. This CDR3 contains 15 residues. The CDR3: CASSSSGGALETQYF. The CDR3 coding sequence is TGTGCCAGCAGCTCTAGCGGGGGGGCCTTGGAGACCCAGTACTTC.

At least ten counts were recorded for this clonotype. The chain has TRBV6-2 or TRBV6-3 and TRBJ1-1, with D unresolved. Germline CDR1 is MNHEY and CDR2 is SVGEGT. V was trimmed by 5 bases and J by 1 base, leaving 8 bases between them. The CDR3 has 13 residues. CDR3 residues: CASSPYKNTEAFF. DNA for the CDR3: TGTGCCAGCAGTCCATACAAGAACACTGAAGCTTTCTTT.

In this sample, this clonotype turned up a few times. V is TRBV7-2 and J is TRBJ2-1; TRBD2 might be the D (6 bases). CDR1 SGHTA and CDR2 FQGNSA come from the germline V gene. CDR3 size: 12 residues. The ends were cut back, 0 bases at V and 10 bases at J, with 7 bases in the middle. The CDR3 nucleotides read TGTGCCAGCAGCTTAGCAGCGGGCGAGCAGTTCTTC. Translating gives CASSLAAGEQFF.

The chain couples TRBV25-1 to TRBJ2-7; D is uncertain. Trimming removed 2 bases at V and 0 bases at J, with 8 bases between. Per germline, CDR1 MGHDK and CDR2 SYGVNS. The CDR3 consists of 14 residues. CDR3 protein: CASSERGSSYEQYF. The DNA for the CDR3 is TGTGCCAGCAGTGAACGTGGCAGCTCCTACGAGCAGTACTTC.

There are a few counts of this clonotype. The chain carries TRBV12-3 or TRBV12-4 and TRBJ2-5, with 8 nucleotides matching TRBD1. After removal of 8 bases from V and 4 bases from J, the junction contained 12 bases not matched to a gene. CDR3 length: 15 amino acids. The CDR3 spells CASGSGGLEIETQYF. CDR3 nucleotide sequence: TGTGCCAGCGGATCAGGGGGCCTCGAGATAGAGACCCAGTACTTC.

The CDR3 coding sequence is TGTGCCAGCAGTCTGTGGACAGACCAAGAGACCCAGTACTTC. It encodes CASSLWTDQETQYF. The chain couples TRBV12-3 or TRBV12-4 to TRBJ2-5; D is possibly TRBD1 (6 bases). The V end was cut by 5 bases, the J end by 0 bases, with 10 bases between. The CDR3 length is 14 residues.

The chain uses TRBV4-3 and TRBJ1-5, with 9 bases lining up with TRBD1. V lost 1 base, J lost 7 bases, and 5 bases stayed unmatched. The CDR3 covers 15 residues. From germline, CDR1 is LGHNA and CDR2 YSLEER. CDR3 DNA sequence: TGCGCCAGCAGCCAAGGTACAGGGGGCCACCAGCCCCAGCATTTT. This gives the protein CASSQGTGGHQPQHF.

This clonotype was seen a few times. The J gene is TRBJ1-6, the V gene TRBV4-3; D is ambiguous. The ends were cut back, 0 bases at V and 7 bases at J, with 16 bases in the middle. The CDR3 is made up of 17 amino acids. CDR1 LGHNA and CDR2 YSLEER come from the germline V gene. Here the CDR3 reads CASSQDSGRSLNSPLHF. The CDR3 coding sequence is TGCGCCAGCAGCCAAGACTCGGGCAGAAGTCTGAATTCACCCCTCCACTTT.

Here the CDR3 reads CASSLDWEGRYTQYF. The CDR3 DNA sequence: TGTGCCAGCAGCTTGGACTGGGAGGGCCGGTATACGCAGTATTTT. The chain recombines TRBV5-6 with TRBJ2-3, with TRBD2 matching 7 bases. The trim removed 0 bases at V and 7 bases at J, leaving 8 bases unmatched. This CDR3 is built from 15 residues. Germline-derived CDR1 and CDR2 are SGHDT and YYEEEE.

The gene calls are TRBV6-1 and TRBJ1-5, with D unclear. V lost 6 bases, J lost 4 bases, and 10 bases lay in between. This CDR3 is 13 amino acids long. Germline V gene data show CDR1 as MNHNS and CDR2 as SASEGT. Here the CDR3 reads CASRVTENQPQHF. The CDR3 region has the DNA TGTGCCAGCAGAGTTACAGAAAATCAGCCCCAGCATTTT.

The rearrangement joins TRBV5-6 to TRBJ2-1; D not resolved. CDR3 length: 12 amino acids. With 4 bases removed from V and 9 bases from J, the gap between germline ends came to 11 bases. Germline V gene data show CDR1 as SGHDT and CDR2 as YYEEEE. Written as DNA, the CDR3 is TGTGCCAGCAGCCAAAACGTGGGTGAGCAGTTCTTC. Translation gives CASSQNVGEQFF. Looking up the rest from reference TRBV5-6 and TRBJ2-1 gives the full variable domain: DAGVTQSPTHLIKTRGQQVTLRCSPKSGHDTVSWYQQALGQGPQFIFQYYEEEERQRGNFPDRFSGHQFPNYSSELNVNALLLGDSALYLCASSQNVGEQFFGPGTRLTVL.

This rearrangement joins TRBV20-1 to TRBJ2-1, with a possible D match to TRBD2 (6 bases). This CDR3 is 15 amino acids long. Germline CDR1 is DFQATT and CDR2 is SNEGSKA (reference sequence). V lost 4 bases to trimming and J lost 3 bases, with 16 bases between them. The CDR3 DNA reads TGCAGTGCTAATAGCGGTCGGACCCTCTACAATGAGCAGTTCTTC. Translating it yields CSANSGRTLYNEQFF.

In its sample, this clonotype was seen a few times. The V and J genes are TRBV12-3 or TRBV12-4 and TRBJ1-6, with TRBD1 identical over 9 bases. The V segment lost 8 bases and the J segment 14 bases; nucleotides outside the gene matches: 10. The length of the CDR3 is 13 residues. CDR3 bases: TGTGCCAGCCGGACAGGGGCGAAGGGGTCCCTCCACTTT. Protein sequence: CASRTGAKGSLHF.

This clonotype has only a few counts. The chain uses TRBV20-1 and TRBJ1-5; D remains unclear. The germline V gene has CDR1 DFQATT and CDR2 SNEGSKA (reference sequence). The CDR3 has 16 amino acids. V dropped 3 bases and J dropped 1 base, with 16 bases sitting between them. CDR3 region: CSASEMPHGSNQPQHF. CDR3 in DNA: TGCAGTGCTAGCGAAATGCCCCATGGGAGCAATCAGCCCCAGCATTTT.

This clonotype was recorded at least ten times. The chain is built from TRBV15 and TRBJ1-6, with TRBD1 identical over 8 bases. The J segment lost 13 bases and the V segment lost 1 base, leaving 0 bases of the junction unmatched. The CDR3 is made up of 12 amino acids. CDR1 is LNHNV and CDR2 is YYDKDF in the germline V gene (reference sequence). CDR3 sequence reads: CATSRGTGPLHF. CDR3 DNA sequence: TGTGCCACCAGCAGAGGGACAGGGCCCCTCCACTTT.

The table lists this clonotype with a few counts. The genes are TRBV12-3 or TRBV12-4 and TRBJ1-2, with D possibly matching TRBD1 (6 bases). V shed 2 bases and J shed 8 bases, with 18 bases lying between them. This CDR3 region has 15 residues. CDR3 residues: CASSLYSRQAGGYTF. The CDR3 nucleotides read TGTGCCAGCAGTTTATACAGCCGACAGGCAGGCGGCTACACCTTC.

V usage is TRBV7-9 and J usage is TRBJ2-3; D is ambiguous. V lost 7 bases and J 1 base, leaving 15 bases between the germline ends. The CDR3 length is 15 residues. Germline V CDR1 and CDR2: SEHNR, FQNEAQ (reference sequence). The DNA for the CDR3 is TGTGCCAGCATTTTATTAGGGCAGGGCACAGATACGCAGTATTTT. Residues: CASILLGQGTDTQYF.

This clonotype has a count of ten or more. V gene TRBV29-1 combines with J gene TRBJ1-3; TRBD1 matches at 7 bases. The CDR3 consists of 17 residues. Germline-derived CDR1 and CDR2 are SQVTM and ANQGSEA. The CDR3 DNA reads as TGCAACCCGCCGACCGAGGCACAGGGGAATTCTGGAAACACCATATATTTT. Encoded protein: CNPPTEAQGNSGNTIYF.

This clonotype was counted at least ten times. This CDR3 reads CASSRRAGAANTGELFF. CDR3 coding DNA: TGCGCCAGCAGCCGGAGGGCCGGAGCGGCGAACACCGGGGAGCTGTTTTTT. The rearrangement links TRBV5-1 to TRBJ2-2, with a tentative D call TRBD2 (6 bases). Germline values: CDR1 SGHRS, CDR2 YFSETQ. CDR3 length equals 17 residues. Trimming pared 4 bases from V and 0 bases from J, leaving 16 bases between. Together with reference TRBV5-1 and TRBJ2-2, the CDR3 gives the full variable domain: KAGVTQTPRYLIKTRGQQVTLSCSPISGHRSVSWYQQTPGQGLQFLFEYFSETQRNKGNFPGRFSGRQFSNSRSEMNVSTLELGDSALYLCASSRRAGAANTGELFFGEGSRLTVL.

This clonotype was observed a handful of times. J is TRBJ2-1 and V is TRBV24-1; 9 bases line up with TRBD1. The CDR3 runs 17 residues. The V gene's germline CDR1 is KGHDR and CDR2 SFDVKD. The V and J ends lost 3 bases and 8 bases, in that order; junction bases with no gene match: 13. CDR3 sequence reads: CATSDKLPGTGFHEQFF. CDR3 nucleotides: TGTGCCACCAGTGATAAATTACCGGGGACAGGGTTCCATGAGCAGTTCTTC.